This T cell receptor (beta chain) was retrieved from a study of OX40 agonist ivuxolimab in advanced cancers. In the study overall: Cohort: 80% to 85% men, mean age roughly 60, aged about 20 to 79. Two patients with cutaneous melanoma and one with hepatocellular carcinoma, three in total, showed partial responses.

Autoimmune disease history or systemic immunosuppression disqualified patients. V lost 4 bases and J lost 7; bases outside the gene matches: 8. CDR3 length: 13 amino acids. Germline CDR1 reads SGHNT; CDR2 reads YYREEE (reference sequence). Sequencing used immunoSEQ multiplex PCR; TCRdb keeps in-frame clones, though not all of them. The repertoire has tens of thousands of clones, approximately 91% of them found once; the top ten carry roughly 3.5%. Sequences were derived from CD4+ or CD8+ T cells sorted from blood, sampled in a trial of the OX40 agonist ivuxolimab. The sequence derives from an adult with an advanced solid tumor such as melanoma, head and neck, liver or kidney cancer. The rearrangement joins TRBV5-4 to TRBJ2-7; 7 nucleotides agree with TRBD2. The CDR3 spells CASSDAGVLEQYF. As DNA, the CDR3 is TGTGCCAGCAGCGACGCGGGAGTTCTGGAGCAGTACTTC.